This entry lists 9 T cell receptor beta chains sequenced from one sample in a study of blood T cells in healthy people across ages. Combining a sample-barcoded 5' primer with a J-beta primer mix, a second PCR ran for about 6 to 12 cycles. TCRdb re-derived calls from the 5' RACE reads in MiXCR, one entry per CDR3 protein. The sample records 630,000 or so distinct CDR3 sequences, about 28% being singletons. Sequencing was carried out using blood. Every receptor here comes from a woman older than 75 in good health.

This clonotype was seen many times. V is TRBV20-1 and J is TRBJ2-1; TRBD2 might be the D (6 bases). The CDR3 has 13 amino acids. The germline V gene encodes CDR1 DFQATT and CDR2 SNEGSKA (reference sequence). Deletions cut 3 bases from V and 10 bases from J, with 16 bases between. This CDR3 is CSASPGVRREQFF. The CDR3 DNA sequence: TGCAGTGCTAGCCCGGGGGTCCGTCGAGAGCAGTTCTTC.

The chain combines TRBV11-3 with TRBJ2-5; tentative D call: TRBD2 (6 bases). V was clipped by 1 base and J by 2 bases, with 14 bases between them. The CDR3 sequence is 16 residues long. Germline assignment: CDR1 SGHNT and CDR2 YENEEA. For the CDR3, the DNA is TGTGCCAGCAGCTTAGGCGGGACTGCGAATCAAGAGACCCAGTACTTC. It is translated as CASSLGGTANQETQYF.

This clonotype was recorded many times. J is TRBJ2-1 and V is TRBV29-1; D gene ambiguous. This CDR3 is built from 13 residues. The germline V gene has CDR1 SQVTM and CDR2 ANQGSEA. V lost 5 bases to trimming and J lost 8 bases, with 16 bases between them. CDR3 loop: CSVISAFHDEQFF. In DNA form, the CDR3 reads TGCAGCGTTATCTCAGCCTTTCACGATGAGCAGTTCTTC.

This clonotype turned up a few times. V usage is TRBV6-2 or TRBV6-3 and J usage is TRBJ1-1; D unclear. V shed 6 bases and J shed 0 bases, with 8 bases lying between them. CDR1 and CDR2 from the germline V gene are MNHEY and SVGEGT. The CDR3 totals 13 residues. The CDR3 nucleotides read TGTGCCAGCAGGCTAGAGGTGAACACTGAAGCTTTCTTT. Residues: CASRLEVNTEAFF.

This clonotype was seen ten or more times. The rearrangement links TRBV7-2 to TRBJ2-7; D remains ambiguous. V was shortened by 5 bases and J by 3 bases, with 14 bases between the two germline ends. The CDR3 spans 14 residues. Germline V gene lookup returns CDR1 SGHTA and CDR2 FQGNSA. The CDR3 sequence: CASSPSASHYEQYF. The DNA of the CDR3 is TGTGCCAGCAGCCCCTCCGCCTCGCACTACGAGCAGTACTTC.

There are many counts of this clonotype. This chain links TRBV2 with TRBJ1-2; no clear D. Trimming removed 4 bases from V and 5 bases from J, with 5 bases in between. The CDR3 has 11 amino acids. Germline V gene sequence: CDR1 SNHLY, CDR2 FYNNEI. CDR3 region: CASSAQYGYTF. The CDR3, as DNA: TGTGCCAGCAGTGCCCAATATGGCTACACCTTC.

Comments on this clonotype: A much larger clone sits a single nucleotide away, making a read error possible. The chain joins TRBV27 to TRBJ2-5; TRBD1 is a possible D gene (6 bases). This CDR3 has 16 amino acids. Trimming removed 1 base from V and 11 bases from J, with 23 bases in between. The germline V gene has CDR1 MNHEY and CDR2 SMNVEV (reference sequence). CDR3 DNA sequence: TGTGCCAGCAGTTTATTGCTCCAGGGGAAAGGGAATGAGCAGTACTTC. Its translation: CASSLLLQGKGNEQYF.

On this clonotype itself: A much larger clone lies a single base off, so this may be a read error. This chain connects TRBV3-1 to TRBJ2-3; no firm D call. Germline CDR1 and CDR2: LGHDT and YNNKEL (reference sequence). This CDR3 contains 15 residues. V lost 4 bases and J lost 0, with 11 bases in between. The CDR3 region has the DNA TGTGCCAGCAGCCTCGACTCCCCTAGCACAGATACGCAGTATTTT. As protein: CASSLDSPSTDTQYF.

There are a few counts of this clonotype. A much larger clone sits a single nucleotide away, making a read error possible. The chain carries TRBV11-2 and TRBJ2-7; D gene uncertain. V dropped 5 bases and J dropped 7 bases, with 9 bases sitting between them. Germline V CDR1 and CDR2: SGHAT, FQNNGV. The CDR3 extends over 11 amino acids. The CDR3 nucleotides read TGTGCCAGCAGCCGCCAAAATGAGCAGTACTTC. It codes for CASSRQNEQYF.